This T cell receptor beta chain is from a study of T cells after yellow fever vaccination. TCRdb re-analysed the 5' RACE reads in MiXCR, keeping a single row per CDR3 protein. Of under 600,000 distinct CDR3 sequences detected, about 13% appear once; the ten largest clones hold around an eighth. V was trimmed by 6 bases and J by 2 bases, leaving 7 bases between them. Germline loops: CDR1 DFQATT, CDR2 SNEGSKA (reference sequence). The CDR3 has 11 amino acids. This sequence was found in a man younger than 45 who received the YFV17D yellow fever vaccine. Here the sequenced sample was PBMCs, taken on the day of the yellow fever booster vaccination. The chain has TRBV20-1 and TRBJ2-5; D uncertain. The DNA for the CDR3 is TGCAGTGCCCTCATACAAGAGACCCAGTACTTC. This codes for CSALIQETQYF.